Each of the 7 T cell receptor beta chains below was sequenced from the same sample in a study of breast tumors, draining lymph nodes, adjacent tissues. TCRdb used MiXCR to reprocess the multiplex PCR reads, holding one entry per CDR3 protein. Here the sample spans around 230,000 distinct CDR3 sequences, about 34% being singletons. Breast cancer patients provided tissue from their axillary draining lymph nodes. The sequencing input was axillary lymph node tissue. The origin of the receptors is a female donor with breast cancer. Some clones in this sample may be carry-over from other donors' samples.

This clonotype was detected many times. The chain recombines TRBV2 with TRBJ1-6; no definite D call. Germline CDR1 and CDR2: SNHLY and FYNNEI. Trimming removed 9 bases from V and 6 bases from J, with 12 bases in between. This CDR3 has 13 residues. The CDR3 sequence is CASRTDSNSPLHF. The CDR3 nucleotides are TGTGCCAGTAGGACTGATAGTAATTCACCCCTCCACTTT.

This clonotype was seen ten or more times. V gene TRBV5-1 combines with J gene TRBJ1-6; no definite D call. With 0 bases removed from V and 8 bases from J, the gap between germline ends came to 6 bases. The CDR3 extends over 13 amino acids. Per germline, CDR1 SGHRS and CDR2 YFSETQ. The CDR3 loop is CASSLVSDSPLHF. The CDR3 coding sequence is TGCGCCAGCAGCTTGGTGTCCGATTCACCCCTCCACTTT.

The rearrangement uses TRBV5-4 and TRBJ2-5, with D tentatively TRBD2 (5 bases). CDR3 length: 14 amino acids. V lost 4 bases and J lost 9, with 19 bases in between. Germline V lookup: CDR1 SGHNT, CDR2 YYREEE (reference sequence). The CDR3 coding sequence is TGTGCCAGCAGCCATGTCAGCCCGGGGTGGGCCCAGTACTTC. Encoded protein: CASSHVSPGWAQYF.

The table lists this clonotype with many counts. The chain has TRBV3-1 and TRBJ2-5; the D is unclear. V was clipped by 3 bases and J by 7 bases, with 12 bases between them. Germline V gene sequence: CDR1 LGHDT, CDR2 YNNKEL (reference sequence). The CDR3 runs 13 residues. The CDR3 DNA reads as TGTGCCAGCAGCCAGGATCTCTGGGGGACCCAGTACTTC. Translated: CASSQDLWGTQYF.

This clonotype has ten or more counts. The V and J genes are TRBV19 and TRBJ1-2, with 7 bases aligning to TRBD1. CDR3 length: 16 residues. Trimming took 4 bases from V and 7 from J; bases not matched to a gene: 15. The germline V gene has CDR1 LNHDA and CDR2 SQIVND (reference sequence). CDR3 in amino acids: CASSNRIGAGGIGYTF. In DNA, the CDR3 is TGTGCCAGTAGTAATCGGATCGGGGCAGGGGGTATTGGCTACACCTTC.

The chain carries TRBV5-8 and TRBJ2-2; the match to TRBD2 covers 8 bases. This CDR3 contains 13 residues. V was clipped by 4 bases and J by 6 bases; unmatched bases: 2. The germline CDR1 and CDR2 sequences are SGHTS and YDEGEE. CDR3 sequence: CASSKREPGELFF. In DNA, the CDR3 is TGTGCCAGCAGCAAGCGGGAGCCCGGGGAGCTGTTTTTT. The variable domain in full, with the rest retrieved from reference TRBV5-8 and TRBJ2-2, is EAGVTQSPTHLIKTRGQQATLRCSPISGHTSVYWYQQALGLGLQFLLWYDEGEERNRGNFPPRFSGRQFPNYSSELNVNALELEDSALYLCASSKREPGELFFGEGSRLTVL.

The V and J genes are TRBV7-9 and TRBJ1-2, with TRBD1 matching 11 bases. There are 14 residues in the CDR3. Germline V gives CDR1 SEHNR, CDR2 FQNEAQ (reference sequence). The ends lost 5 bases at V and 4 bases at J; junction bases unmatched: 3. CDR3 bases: TGTGCCAGCAGCCGGACAGGGGGCTCCTATGGCTACACCTTC. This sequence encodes CASSRTGGSYGYTF. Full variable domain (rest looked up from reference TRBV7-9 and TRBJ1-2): DTGVSQNPRHKITKRGQNVTFRCDPISEHNRLYWYRQTLGQGPEFLTYFQNEAQLEKSRLLSDRFSAERPKGSFSTLEIQRTEQGDSAMYLCASSRTGGSYGYTFGSGTRLTVV.